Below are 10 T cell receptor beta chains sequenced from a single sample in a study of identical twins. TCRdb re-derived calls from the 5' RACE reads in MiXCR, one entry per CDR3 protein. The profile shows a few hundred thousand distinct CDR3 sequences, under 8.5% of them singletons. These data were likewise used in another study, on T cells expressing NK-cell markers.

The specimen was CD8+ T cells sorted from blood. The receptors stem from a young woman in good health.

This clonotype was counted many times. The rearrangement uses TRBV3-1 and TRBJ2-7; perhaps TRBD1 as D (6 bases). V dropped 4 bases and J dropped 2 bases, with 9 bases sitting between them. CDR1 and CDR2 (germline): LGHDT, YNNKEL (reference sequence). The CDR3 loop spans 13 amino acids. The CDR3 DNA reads TGTGCCAGCAGCCCGGGACACCCCTACGAGCAGTACTTC. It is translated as CASSPGHPYEQYF.

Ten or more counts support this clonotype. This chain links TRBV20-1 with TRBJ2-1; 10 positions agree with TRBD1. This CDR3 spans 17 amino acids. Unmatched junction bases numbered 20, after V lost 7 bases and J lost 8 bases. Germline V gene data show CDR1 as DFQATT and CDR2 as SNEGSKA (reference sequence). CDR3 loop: CSVSGIRQGAVRDEQFF. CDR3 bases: TGCAGTGTTTCTGGCATCCGACAGGGGGCTGTGCGGGATGAGCAGTTCTTC.

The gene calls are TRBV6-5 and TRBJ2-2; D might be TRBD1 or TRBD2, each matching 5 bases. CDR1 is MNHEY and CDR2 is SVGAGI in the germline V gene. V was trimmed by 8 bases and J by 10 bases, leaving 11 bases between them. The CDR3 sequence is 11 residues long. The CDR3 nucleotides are TGTGCCAGCCGACACGGGGCGGAGCTGTTTTTT. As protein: CASRHGAELFF.

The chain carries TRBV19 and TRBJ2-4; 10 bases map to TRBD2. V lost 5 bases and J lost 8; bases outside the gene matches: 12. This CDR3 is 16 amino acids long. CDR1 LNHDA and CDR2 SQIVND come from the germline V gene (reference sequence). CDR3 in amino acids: CASSSIPGLANDIQYF. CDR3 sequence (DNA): TGTGCCAGTAGTTCAATACCGGGACTAGCGAATGACATTCAGTACTTC.

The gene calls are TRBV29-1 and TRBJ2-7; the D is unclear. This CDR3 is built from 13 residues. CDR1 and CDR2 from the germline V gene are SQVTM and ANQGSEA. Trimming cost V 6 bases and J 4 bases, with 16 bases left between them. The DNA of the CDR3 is TGCAGCGTGGCTCTGCGAGTGGGATACGAGCAGTACTTC. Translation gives CSVALRVGYEQYF.

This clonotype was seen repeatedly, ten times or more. The CDR3 DNA sequence: TGCAGCGTTGACACCGACCGGAGGGTGCCCAATGAGCAGTTCTTC. Residues: CSVDTDRRVPNEQFF. This chain connects TRBV29-1 to TRBJ2-1; D is possibly TRBD2 (6 bases). The CDR3 loop spans 15 amino acids. Germline values: CDR1 SQVTM, CDR2 ANQGSEA. V gave up 3 bases and J gave up 6 bases, with 18 bases separating them.

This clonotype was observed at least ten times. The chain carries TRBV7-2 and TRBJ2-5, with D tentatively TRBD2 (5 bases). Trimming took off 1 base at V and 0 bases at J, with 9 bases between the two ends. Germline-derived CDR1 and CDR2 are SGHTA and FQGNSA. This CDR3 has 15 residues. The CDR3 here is CASSLVGDYQETQYF. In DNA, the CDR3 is TGTGCCAGCAGCTTAGTCGGGGATTACCAAGAGACCCAGTACTTC.

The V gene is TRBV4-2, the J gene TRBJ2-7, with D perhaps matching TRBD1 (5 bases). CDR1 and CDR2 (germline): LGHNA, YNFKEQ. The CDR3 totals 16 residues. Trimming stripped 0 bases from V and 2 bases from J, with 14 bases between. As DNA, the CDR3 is TGTGCCAGCAGCCAAGATAGATGGCAGGGCCCCTACGAGCAGTACTTC. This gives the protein CASSQDRWQGPYEQYF.

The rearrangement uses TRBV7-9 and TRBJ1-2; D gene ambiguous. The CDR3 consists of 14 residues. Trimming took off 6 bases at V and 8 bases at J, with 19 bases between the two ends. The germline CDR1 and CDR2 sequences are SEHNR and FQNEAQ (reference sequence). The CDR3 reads CASSWEAGSLGYTF. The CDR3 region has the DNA TGTGCCAGCAGTTGGGAGGCGGGGAGCTTAGGCTACACCTTC.

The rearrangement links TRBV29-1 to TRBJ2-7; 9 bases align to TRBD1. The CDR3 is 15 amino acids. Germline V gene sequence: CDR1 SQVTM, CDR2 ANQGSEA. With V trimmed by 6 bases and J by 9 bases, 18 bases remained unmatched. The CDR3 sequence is CSVGSSGTGLRGQYF. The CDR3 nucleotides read TGCAGCGTGGGGTCCTCCGGGACAGGGCTTAGGGGGCAGTACTTC.